These T cell receptor beta chains were read from a single sample in a study of cytomegalovirus exposure and HLA in healthy donors. Sequencing used immunoSEQ multiplex PCR; TCRdb keeps in-frame clones, though not all of them. The sample has 100,000 to 150,000 clones, around 80% seen once; the top ten hold roughly a tenth. Sequences were obtained from PBMCs. All receptors derive from a man aged 25-45 years in good health and CMV-seropositive. The CDR3 runs from the conserved cysteine through the conserved F or W. Fields, in order: D gene, clone size, V gene, J gene, CDR3 protein, CDR3 DNA. D genes are given only for firm matches. Where a row states a size, it is once, few, many or the class of an expanded clone; other rows omit it.

>.|.|TRBV5-6|TRBJ1-5
CASSFPGGPQHF
TGTGCCAGCAGCTTCCCGGGGGGGCCCCAGCATTTT
>.|once|TRBV6-1|TRBJ1-5
CASSEQGGGYQPQHF
TGTGCCAGCAGTGAGCAAGGTGGGGGGTATCAGCCCCAGCATTTT
>.|.|TRBV5-1|TRBJ1-4
CASSSGQPTNEKLFF
TGCGCCAGCAGCTCTGGACAACCAACTAATGAAAAACTGTTTTTT
>TRBD1|.|TRBV30|TRBJ2-7
CAWGDRNLEQYF
TGTGCCTGGGGGGACAGGAATTTGGAGCAGTACTTC
>TRBD1|.|TRBV5-1|TRBJ2-2
CASSSGTATGELFF
TGCGCCAGCAGCTCCGGGACAGCAACCGGGGAGCTGTTTTTT
>TRBD2|once|TRBV6-1|TRBJ2-1
CASSEVSSGGGNEQFF
TGTGCCAGCAGTGAAGTGTCTAGCGGGGGAGGGAATGAGCAGTTCTTC
>.|.|TRBV5-4|TRBJ2-7
CASGENSGREQYF
TGTGCCAGCGGGGAGAATAGCGGACGCGAGCAGTACTTC
>TRBD1|.|TRBV27|TRBJ2-4
CASSSLQTGTGVLNIQYF
TGTGCCAGCAGTAGCCTTCAAACCGGGACAGGGGTTTTGAACATTCAGTACTTC
>TRBD2|.|TRBV30|TRBJ2-7
CAWSVRGLYSGGTSYEQYF
TGTGCCTGGAGTGTACGAGGGCTGTATTCGGGAGGGACCTCTTACGAGCAGTACTTC
>TRBD1|.|TRBV9|TRBJ2-7
CASSIGQGASYEQYF
TGTGCCAGCAGCATCGGACAGGGAGCGTCCTACGAGCAGTACTTC
>.|.|TRBV11-3|TRBJ2-1
CASSPTSYNEQFF
TGTGCCAGCAGCCCGACATCATACAATGAGCAGTTCTTC
>TRBD1|few|TRBV6-1|TRBJ2-7
CASRPGQGYEQYF
TGTGCCAGCAGACCGGGACAGGGCTACGAGCAGTACTTC
>.|.|TRBV4-1|TRBJ1-2
CASSVQGYGYTF
TGCGCCAGCAGCGTACAGGGATATGGCTACACCTTC
>.|.|TRBV12-5|TRBJ2-5
CASGNTGWETQYF
TGTGCTAGTGGTAACACAGGGTGGGAGACCCAGTACTTC
>.|few|TRBV4-3|TRBJ2-4
CASSHGLRQRIQYF
TGCGCCAGCAGCCATGGCCTCCGGCAGCGCATTCAGTACTTC